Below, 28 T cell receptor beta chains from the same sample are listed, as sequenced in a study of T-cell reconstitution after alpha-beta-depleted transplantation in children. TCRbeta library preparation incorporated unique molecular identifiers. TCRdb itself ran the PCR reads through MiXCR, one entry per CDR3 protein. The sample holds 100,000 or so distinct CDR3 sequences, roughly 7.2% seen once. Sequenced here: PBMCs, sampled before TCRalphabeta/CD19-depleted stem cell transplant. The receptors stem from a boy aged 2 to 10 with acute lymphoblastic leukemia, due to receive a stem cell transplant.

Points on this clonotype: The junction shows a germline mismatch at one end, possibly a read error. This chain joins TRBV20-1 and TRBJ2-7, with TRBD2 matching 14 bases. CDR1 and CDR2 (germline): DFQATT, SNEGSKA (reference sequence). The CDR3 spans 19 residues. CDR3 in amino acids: CSDRDPGTSGGGARVEQYF. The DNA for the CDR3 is TGCAGTGATAGAGATCCAGGGACTAGCGGGGGAGGCGCGAGGGTGGAGCAGTACTTC.

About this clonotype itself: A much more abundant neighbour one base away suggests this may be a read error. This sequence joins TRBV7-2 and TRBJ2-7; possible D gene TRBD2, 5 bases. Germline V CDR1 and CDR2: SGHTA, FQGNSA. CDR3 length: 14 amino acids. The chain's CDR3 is CASSQRTGLHEQNF. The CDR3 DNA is TGTGCCAGCAGCCAACGGACTGGGTTACACGAGCAGAACTTC.

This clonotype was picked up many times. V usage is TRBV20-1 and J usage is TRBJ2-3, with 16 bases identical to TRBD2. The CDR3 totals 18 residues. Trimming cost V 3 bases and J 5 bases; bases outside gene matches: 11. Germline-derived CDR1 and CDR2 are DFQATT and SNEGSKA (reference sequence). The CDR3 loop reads CSARGAGTSGGARDTQYF. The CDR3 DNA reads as TGCAGTGCTAGGGGCGCCGGGACTAGCGGGGGGGCCAGAGATACGCAGTATTTT.

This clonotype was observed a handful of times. The CDR3 loop reads CASSQGSGGEKLFF. The CDR3 DNA is TGCGCCAGCAGCCAAGGGTCGGGGGGGGAAAAACTGTTTTTT. The rearrangement links TRBV4-1 to TRBJ1-4, with D perhaps matching TRBD1 (5 bases). The CDR3 sequence is 14 residues long. The germline V gene encodes CDR1 MGHRA and CDR2 YSYEKL. V was pared by 1 base and J by 8 bases, with 11 bases between.

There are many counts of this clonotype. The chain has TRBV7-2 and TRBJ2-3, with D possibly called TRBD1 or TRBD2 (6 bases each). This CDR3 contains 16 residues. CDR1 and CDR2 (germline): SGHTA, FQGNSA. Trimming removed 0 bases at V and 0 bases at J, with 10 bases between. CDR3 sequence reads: CASSLAGGLSTDTQYF. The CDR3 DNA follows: TGTGCCAGCAGCTTAGCGGGGGGCCTCAGCACAGATACGCAGTATTTT.

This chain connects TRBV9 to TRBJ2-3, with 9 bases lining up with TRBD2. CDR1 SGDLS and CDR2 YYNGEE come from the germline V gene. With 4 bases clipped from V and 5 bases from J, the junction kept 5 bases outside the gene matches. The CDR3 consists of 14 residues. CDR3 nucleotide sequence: TGTGCCAGCAGCCCCGGACTAGCGAGAGATACGCAGTATTTT. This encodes CASSPGLARDTQYF.

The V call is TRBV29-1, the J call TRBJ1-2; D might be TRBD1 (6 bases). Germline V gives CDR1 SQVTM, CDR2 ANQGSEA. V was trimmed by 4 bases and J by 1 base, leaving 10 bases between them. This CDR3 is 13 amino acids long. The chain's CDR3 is CSVADRSNYGYTF. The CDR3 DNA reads TGCAGCGTTGCGGACAGAAGTAACTATGGCTACACCTTC.

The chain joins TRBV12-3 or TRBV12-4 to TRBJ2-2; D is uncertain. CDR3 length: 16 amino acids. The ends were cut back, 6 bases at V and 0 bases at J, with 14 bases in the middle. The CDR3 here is CASSLAARPNTGELFF. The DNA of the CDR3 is TGTGCCAGCAGCCTTGCGGCCAGACCGAACACCGGGGAGCTGTTTTTT.

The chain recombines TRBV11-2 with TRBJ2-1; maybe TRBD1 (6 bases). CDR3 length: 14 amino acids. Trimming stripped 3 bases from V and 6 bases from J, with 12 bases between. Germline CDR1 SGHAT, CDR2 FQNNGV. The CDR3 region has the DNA TGTGCCAGCAGCTTCTCCCTAGGGGGCAATGAGCAGTTCTTC. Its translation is CASSFSLGGNEQFF. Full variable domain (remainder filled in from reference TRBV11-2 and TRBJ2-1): EAGVAQSPRYKIIEKRQSVAFWCNPISGHATLYWYQQILGQGPKLLIQFQNNGVVDDSQLPKDRFSAERLKGVDSTLKIQPAKLEDSAVYLCASSFSLGGNEQFFGPGTRLTVL.

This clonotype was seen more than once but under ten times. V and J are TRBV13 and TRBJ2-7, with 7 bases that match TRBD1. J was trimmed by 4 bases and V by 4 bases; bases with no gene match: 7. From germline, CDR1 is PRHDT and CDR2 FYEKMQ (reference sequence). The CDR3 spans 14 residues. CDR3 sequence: CASSSKGASYEQYF. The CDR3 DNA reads TGTGCCAGCAGCTCAAAGGGGGCGTCTTACGAGCAGTACTTC.

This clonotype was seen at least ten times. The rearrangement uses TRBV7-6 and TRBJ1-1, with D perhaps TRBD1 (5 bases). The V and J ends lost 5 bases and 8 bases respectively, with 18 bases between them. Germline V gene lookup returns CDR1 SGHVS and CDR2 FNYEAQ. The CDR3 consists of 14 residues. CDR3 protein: CASSPRVRGVEAFF. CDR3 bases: TGTGCCAGCAGCCCTAGGGTGCGGGGGGTCGAAGCTTTCTTT.

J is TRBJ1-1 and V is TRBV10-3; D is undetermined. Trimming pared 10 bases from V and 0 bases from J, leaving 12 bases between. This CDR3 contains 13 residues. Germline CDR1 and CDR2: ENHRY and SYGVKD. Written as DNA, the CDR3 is TGTGCCACCACAGCCGACATGAACACTGAAGCTTTCTTT. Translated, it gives CATTADMNTEAFF.

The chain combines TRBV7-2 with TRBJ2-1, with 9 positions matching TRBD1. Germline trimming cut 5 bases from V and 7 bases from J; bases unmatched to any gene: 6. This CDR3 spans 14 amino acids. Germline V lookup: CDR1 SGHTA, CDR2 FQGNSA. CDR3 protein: CASSKQGASNEQFF. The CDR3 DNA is TGTGCCAGCAGCAAACAGGGGGCGAGTAATGAGCAGTTCTTC.

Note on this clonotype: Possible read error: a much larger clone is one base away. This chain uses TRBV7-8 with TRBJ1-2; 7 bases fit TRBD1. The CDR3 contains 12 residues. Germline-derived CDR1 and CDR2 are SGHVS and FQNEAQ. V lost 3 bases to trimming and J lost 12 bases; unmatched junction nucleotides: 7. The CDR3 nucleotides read TGTGCCAGCAGCTTTGGTGGAGGGGGCCACACCTTC. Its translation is CASSFGGGGHTF.

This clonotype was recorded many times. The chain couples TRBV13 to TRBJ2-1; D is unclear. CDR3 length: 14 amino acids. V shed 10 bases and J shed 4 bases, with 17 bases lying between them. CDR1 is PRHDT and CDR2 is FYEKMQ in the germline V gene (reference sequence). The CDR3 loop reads CATFARVNYNEQFF. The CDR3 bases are TGTGCCACCTTTGCAAGGGTAAATTACAATGAGCAGTTCTTC.

The CDR3 loop reads CASSSGTGETQYF. The CDR3 DNA sequence: TGTGCCAGCAGTTCGGGGACGGGGGAGACCCAGTACTTC. V usage is TRBV12-3 or TRBV12-4 and J usage is TRBJ2-5; TRBD1 or TRBD2 may be the D gene (5 bases each). The CDR3 has 13 residues. Trimming shortened V by 4 bases and J by 5 bases, and 11 bases separated the two germline ends.

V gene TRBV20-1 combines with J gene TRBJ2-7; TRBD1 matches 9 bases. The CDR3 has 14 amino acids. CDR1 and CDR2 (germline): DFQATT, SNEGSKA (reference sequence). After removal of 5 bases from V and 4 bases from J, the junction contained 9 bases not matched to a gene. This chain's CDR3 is CSAGRSDRGYEQYF. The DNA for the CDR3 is TGCAGTGCTGGCCGATCGGACAGGGGTTACGAGCAGTACTTC.

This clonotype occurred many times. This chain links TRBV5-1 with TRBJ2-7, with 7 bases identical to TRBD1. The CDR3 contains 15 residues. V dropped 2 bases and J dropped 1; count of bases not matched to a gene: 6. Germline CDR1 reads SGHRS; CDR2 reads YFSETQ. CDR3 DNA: TGCGCCAGCAGCTTATCACCGGGACAGTCCTACGAGCAGTACTTC. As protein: CASSLSPGQSYEQYF.

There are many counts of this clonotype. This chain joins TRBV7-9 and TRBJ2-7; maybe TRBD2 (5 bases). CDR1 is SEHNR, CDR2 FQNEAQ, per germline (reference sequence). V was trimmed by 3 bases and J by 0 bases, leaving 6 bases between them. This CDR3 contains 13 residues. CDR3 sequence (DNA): TGTGCCAGCAGCTTCGGAGGCTCCTACGAGCAGTACTTC. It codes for CASSFGGSYEQYF.

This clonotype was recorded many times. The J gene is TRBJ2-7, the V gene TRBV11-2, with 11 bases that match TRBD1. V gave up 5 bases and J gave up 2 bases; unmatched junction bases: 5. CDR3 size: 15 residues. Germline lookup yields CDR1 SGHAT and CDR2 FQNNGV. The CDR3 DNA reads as TGTGCCAGCAGCCCGGACAGGGGGCGGGCCTACGAGCAGTACTTC. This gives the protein CASSPDRGRAYEQYF.

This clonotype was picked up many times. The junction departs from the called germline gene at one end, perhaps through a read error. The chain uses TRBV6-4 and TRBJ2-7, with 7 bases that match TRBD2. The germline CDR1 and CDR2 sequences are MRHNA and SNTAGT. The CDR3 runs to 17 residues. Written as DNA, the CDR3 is TGTGCCAGCAGCGACTCACCTAGCGGAACCCGCTCCTACGAGCAGTACTTC. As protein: CASSDSPSGTRSYEQYF.

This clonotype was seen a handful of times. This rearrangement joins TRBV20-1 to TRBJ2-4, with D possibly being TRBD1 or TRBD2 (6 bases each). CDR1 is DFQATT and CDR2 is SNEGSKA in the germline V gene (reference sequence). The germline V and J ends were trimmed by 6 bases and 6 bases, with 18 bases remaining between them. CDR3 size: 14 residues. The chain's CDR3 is CSASGGARRNIQYF. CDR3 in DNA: TGCAGTGCCTCCGGGGGCGCACGAAGAAACATTCAGTACTTC.

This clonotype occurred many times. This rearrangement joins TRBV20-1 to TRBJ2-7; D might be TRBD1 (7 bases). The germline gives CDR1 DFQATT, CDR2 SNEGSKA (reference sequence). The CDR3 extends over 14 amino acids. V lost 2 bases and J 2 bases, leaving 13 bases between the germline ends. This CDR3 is CSARRRGEPYEQYF. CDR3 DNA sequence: TGCAGTGCTAGACGCAGGGGGGAGCCCTACGAGCAGTACTTC.

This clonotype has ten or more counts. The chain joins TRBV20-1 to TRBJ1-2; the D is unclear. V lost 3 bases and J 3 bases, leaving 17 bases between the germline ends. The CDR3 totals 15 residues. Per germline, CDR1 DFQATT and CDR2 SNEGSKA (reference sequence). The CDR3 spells CSASPREEGDYGYTF. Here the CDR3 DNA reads TGCAGTGCTAGTCCTCGGGAAGAGGGAGACTATGGCTACACCTTC.

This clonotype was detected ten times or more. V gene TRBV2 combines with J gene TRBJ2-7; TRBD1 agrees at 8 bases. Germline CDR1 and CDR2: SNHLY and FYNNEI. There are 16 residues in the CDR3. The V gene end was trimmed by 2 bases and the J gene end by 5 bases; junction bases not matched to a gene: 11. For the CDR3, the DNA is TGTGCCAGCAGTGAACTAGACGGGACAGGAAAGGACGAGCAGTACTTC. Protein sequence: CASSELDGTGKDEQYF. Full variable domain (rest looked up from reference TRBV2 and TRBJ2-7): EPEVTQTPSHQVTQMGQEVILRCVPISNHLYFYWYRQILGQKVEFLVSFYNNEISEKSEIFDDQFSVERPDGSNFTLKIRSTKLEDSAMYFCASSELDGTGKDEQYFGPGTRLTVT.

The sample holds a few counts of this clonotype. The CDR3 loop is CASSLIATGTGANVLTF. DNA for the CDR3: TGCGCCAGCAGCTTGATTGCTACAGGGACAGGGGCCAACGTCCTGACTTTC. The chain recombines TRBV5-1 with TRBJ2-6, with a possible D match to TRBD1 (6 bases). CDR3 length equals 17 residues. Germline V gene sequence: CDR1 SGHRS, CDR2 YFSETQ. V was pared by 1 base and J by 4 bases, with 15 bases between.

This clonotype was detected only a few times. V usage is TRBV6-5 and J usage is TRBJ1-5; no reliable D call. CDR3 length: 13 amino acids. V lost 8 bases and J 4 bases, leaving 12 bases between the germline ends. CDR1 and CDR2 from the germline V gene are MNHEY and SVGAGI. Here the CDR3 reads CASAVGWNQPQHF. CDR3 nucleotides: TGTGCCAGCGCGGTAGGGTGGAATCAGCCCCAGCATTTT.

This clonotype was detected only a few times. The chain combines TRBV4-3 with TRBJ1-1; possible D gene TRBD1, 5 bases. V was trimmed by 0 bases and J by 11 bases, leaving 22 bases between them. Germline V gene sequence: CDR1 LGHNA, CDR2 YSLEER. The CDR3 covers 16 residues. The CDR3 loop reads CASSQDWRGPGSPAFF. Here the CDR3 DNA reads TGCGCCAGCAGCCAAGATTGGAGGGGCCCAGGAAGCCCGGCTTTCTTT.